These T cell receptor beta chains were read from a single sample in a study of blood T cell repertoires in COVID-19. Method: immunoSEQ multiplex PCR; TCRdb's copy keeps in-frame clones and lacks some. The repertoire holds 37,000 or so clones, more than 70% seen once, with roughly 12% in the top ten. Sequencing input: peripheral blood. These receptors were taken from a man aged 55 to 70 with active COVID-19. Both conserved end residues are part of each CDR3.

v_call,cdr3_aa
TRBV15,CATSGDRVMATEAFF
TRBV18,CASSPRRQPTDTQYF
TRBV5-1,CASSPGLAGTNTGELFF
TRBV10-3,CAISESGDISQDTQYF
TRBV1,CTSSHARGGPSSYNEQFF
TRBV12-3/TRBV12-4,CASSSSLQQYF
TRBV3-1/TRBV3-2,CASSQGTNQPQHF
TRBV19,CASRSGFDGELFF
TRBV9,CASSVATYTDTQYF
TRBV30,CAWAGNAEAFF
TRBV5-1,CASSSSRGTGFADWSYEQYF
TRBV6-2/TRBV6-3,CASSYRGGQPQHF
TRBV4-1,CASSQTGVQFF
TRBV6-5,CASKYEARIQETQYF
TRBV6-5,CASSYDRGPYEQYF
TRBV18,CASSPETRVGEQYF
TRBV5-1,CASSPRLGAYNEQFF
TRBV7-3,CASSQGGSTDEQFF
TRBV9,CASSVGTSFALGTQYF
TRBV7-9,CASSLLETQYF